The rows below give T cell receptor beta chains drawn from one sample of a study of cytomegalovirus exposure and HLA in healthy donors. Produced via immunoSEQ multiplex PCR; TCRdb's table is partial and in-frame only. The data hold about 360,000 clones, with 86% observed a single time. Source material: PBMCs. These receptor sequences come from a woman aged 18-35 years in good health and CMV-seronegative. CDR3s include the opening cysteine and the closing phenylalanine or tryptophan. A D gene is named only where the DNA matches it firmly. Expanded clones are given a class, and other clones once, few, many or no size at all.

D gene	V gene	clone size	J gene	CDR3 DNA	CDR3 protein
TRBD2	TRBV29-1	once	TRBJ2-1	TGCAGCGTCCGCCTAGCGGAGATAATCTACAATGAGCAGTTCTTC	CSVRLAEIIYNEQFF
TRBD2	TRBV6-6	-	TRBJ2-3	TGTGCCAGCAGTCTGACTAGCGGCACAGATACGCAGTATTTT	CASSLTSGTDTQYF
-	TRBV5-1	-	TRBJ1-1	TGCGCCAGCAGCACAACGGCGGGGGTAAGCACTGAAGCTTTCTTT	CASSTTAGVSTEAFF
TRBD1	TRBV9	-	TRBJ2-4	TGTGCCAGCAACCCAACCGGGACAGCTAAAAACATTCAGTACTTC	CASNPTGTAKNIQYF
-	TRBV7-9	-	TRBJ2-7	TGTGCCAGCAGCGTTCAGGGTGAGCGCGAGCAGTACTTC	CASSVQGEREQYF
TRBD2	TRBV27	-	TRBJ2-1	TGTGCCAGCACCCCGGGACTAGACGGATACAATGAGCAGTTCTTC	CASTPGLDGYNEQFF
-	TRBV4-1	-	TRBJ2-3	TGCGCCAGCAGCCAACCTCAGGGTACAGATACGCAGTATTTT	CASSQPQGTDTQYF
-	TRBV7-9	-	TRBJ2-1	TGTGCCAGCAGCTCAGAGTTACTTGGGGGGAATGAGCAGTTCTTC	CASSSELLGGNEQFF
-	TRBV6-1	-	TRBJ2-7	TGTGCCAGCAGTGAAGCATGGACAATTTCCTACGAGCAGTACTTC	CASSEAWTISYEQYF
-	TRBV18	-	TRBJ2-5	TGTGCCAGCTCACCAGGGATTCAGGGTGGCGAGACCCAGTACTTC	CASSPGIQGGETQYF
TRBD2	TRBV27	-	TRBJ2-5	TGTGCCAGCAGTCCCCGCCTGGGACTAGCGGAAGAGACCCAGTACTTC	CASSPRLGLAEETQYF
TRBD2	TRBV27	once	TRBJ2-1	TGTGCCAGCAGTTTAACTAGCGGCAATGAGCAGTTCTTC	CASSLTSGNEQFF
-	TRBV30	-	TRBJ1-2	TGTGCCTGGAGTGTTAGAGGGCCCAGCTACACCTTC	CAWSVRGPSYTF